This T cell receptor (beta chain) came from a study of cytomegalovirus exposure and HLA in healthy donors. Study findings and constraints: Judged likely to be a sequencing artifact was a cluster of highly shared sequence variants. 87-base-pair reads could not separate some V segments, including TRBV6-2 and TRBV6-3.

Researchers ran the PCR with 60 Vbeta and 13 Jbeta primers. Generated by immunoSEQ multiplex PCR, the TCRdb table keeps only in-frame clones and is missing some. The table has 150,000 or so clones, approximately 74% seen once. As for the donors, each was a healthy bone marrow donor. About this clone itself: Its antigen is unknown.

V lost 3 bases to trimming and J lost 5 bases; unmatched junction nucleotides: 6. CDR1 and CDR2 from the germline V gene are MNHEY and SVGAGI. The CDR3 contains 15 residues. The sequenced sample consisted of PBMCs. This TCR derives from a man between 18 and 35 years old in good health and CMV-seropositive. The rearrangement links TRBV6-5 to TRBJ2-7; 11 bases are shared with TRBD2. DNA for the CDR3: TGTGCCAGCAGTTATTGGTCTAGCGGGGGGCACGAGCAGTACTTC. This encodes CASSYWSSGGHEQYF.